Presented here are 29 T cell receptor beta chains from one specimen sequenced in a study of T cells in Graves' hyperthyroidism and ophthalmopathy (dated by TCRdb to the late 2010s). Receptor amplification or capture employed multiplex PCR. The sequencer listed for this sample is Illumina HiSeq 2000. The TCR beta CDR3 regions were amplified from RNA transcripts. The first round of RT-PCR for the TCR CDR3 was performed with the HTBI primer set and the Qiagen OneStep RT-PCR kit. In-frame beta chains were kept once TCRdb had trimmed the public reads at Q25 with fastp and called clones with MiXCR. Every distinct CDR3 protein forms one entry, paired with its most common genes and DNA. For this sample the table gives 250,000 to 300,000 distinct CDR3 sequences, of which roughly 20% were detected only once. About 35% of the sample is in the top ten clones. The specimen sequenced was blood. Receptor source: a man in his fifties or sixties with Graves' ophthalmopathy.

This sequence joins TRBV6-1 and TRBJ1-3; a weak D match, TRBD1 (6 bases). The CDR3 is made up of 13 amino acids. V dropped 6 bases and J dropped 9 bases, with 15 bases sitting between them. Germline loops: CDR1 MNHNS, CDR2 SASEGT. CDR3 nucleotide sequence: TGTGCCAGCAGGCCTTCGGGGGGGCTCACCATATATTTT. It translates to CASRPSGGLTIYF.

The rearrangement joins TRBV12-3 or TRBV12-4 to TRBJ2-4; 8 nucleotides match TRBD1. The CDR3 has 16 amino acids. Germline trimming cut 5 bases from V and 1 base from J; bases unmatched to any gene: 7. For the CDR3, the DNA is TGTGCCAGCAGTCCGGACAGGGTCACGGCCAAAAACATTCAGTACTTC. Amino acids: CASSPDRVTAKNIQYF.

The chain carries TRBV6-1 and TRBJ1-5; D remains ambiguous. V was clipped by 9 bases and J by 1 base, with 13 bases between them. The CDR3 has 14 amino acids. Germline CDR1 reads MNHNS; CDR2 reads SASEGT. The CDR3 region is CASEFGKSNQPQHF. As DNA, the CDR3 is TGTGCCAGTGAGTTTGGGAAAAGCAATCAGCCCCAGCATTTT.

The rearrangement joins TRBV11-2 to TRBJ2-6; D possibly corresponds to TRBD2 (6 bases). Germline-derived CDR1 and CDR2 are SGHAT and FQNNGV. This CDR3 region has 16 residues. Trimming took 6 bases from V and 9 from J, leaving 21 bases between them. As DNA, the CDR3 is TGTGCCAGCAGTCTAAGGGTCCCAGAGGAGGGCAACGTCCTGACTTTC. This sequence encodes CASSLRVPEEGNVLTF.

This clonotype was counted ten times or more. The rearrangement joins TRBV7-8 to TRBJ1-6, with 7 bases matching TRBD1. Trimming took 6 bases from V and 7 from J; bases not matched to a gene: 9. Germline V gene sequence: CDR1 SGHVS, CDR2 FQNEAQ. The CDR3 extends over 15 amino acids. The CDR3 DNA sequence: TGTGCCAGCAGACAGCCGACAGGGTTGAATTCACCCCTCCACTTT. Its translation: CASRQPTGLNSPLHF.

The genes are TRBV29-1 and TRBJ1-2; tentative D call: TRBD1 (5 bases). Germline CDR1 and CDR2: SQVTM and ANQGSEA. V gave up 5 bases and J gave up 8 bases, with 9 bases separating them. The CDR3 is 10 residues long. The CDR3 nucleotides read TGCAGCGTTTGGGGGGGGGGCTACACCTTC. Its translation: CSVWGGGYTF.

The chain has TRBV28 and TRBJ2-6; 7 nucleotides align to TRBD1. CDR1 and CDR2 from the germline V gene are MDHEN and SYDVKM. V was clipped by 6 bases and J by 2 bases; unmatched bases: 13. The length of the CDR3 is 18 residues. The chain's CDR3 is CASRKTGVTGAGANVLTF. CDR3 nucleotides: TGTGCCAGCAGGAAAACAGGGGTAACAGGGGCTGGGGCCAACGTCCTGACTTTC.

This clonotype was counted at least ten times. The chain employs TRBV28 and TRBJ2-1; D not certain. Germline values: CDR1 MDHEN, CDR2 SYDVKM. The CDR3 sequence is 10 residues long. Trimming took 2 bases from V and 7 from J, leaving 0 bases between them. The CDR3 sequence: CASSLNEQFF. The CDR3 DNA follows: TGTGCCAGCAGTTTAAATGAGCAGTTCTTC.

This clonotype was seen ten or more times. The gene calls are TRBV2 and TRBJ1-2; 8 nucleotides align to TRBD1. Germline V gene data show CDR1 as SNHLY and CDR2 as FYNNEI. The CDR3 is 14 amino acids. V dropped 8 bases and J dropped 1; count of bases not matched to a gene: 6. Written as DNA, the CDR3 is TGTGCCAGCGGGGGACAGGTTGTTAACTATGGCTACACCTTC. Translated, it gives CASGGQVVNYGYTF.

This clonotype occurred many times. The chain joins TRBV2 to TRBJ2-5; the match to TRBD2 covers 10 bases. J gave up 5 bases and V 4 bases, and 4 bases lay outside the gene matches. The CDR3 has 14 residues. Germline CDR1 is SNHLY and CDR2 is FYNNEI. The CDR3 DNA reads TGTGCCAGCAGTGCTAGCGGGAGCTCGGAGACCCAGTACTTC. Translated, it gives CASSASGSSETQYF.

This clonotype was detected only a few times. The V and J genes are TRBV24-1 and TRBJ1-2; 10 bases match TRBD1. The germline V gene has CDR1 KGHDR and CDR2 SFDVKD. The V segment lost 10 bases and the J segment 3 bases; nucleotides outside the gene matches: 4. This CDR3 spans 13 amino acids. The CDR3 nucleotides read TGTGCCACAAGAGGACAGGGGGACTATGGCTACACCTTC. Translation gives CATRGQGDYGYTF.

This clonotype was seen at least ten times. The CDR3 loop reads CASSSGGLQHTEAFF. As DNA, the CDR3 is TGTGCCAGCAGCTCGGGTGGCCTACAGCACACTGAAGCTTTCTTT. This chain uses TRBV28 with TRBJ1-1; D call uncertain. The CDR3 totals 15 residues. V was clipped by 6 bases and J by 3 bases, with 17 bases between them. CDR1 and CDR2 (germline): MDHEN, SYDVKM. Filled out from reference TRBV28 and TRBJ1-1, the complete variable domain reads DVKVTQSSRYLVKRTGEKVFLECVQDMDHENMFWYRQDPGLGLRLIYFSYDVKMKEKGDIPEGYSVSREKKERFSLILESASTNQTSMYLCASSSGGLQHTEAFFGQGTRLTVV.

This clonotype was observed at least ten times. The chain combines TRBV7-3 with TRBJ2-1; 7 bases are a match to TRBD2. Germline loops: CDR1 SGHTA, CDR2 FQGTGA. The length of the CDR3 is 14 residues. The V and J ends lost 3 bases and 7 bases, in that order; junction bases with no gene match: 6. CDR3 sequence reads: CASSFSGKDNEQFF. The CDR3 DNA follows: TGTGCCAGCAGCTTCAGCGGGAAGGATAATGAGCAGTTCTTC.

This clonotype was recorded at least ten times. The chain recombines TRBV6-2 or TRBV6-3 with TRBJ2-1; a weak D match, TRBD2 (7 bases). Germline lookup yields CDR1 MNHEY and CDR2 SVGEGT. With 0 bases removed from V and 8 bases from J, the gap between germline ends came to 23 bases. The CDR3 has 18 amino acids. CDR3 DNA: TGTGCCAGCAGTTACTCGATTCCGCGGGAGTCTGGGGGCGATGAGCAGTTCTTC. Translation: CASSYSIPRESGGDEQFF.

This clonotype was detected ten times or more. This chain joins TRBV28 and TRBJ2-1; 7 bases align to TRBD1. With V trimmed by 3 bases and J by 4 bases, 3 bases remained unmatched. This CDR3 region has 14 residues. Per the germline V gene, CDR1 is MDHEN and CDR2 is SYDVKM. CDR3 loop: CASSFGTDYNEQFF. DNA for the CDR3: TGTGCCAGCAGTTTCGGGACAGATTACAATGAGCAGTTCTTC.

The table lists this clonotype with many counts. CDR3 loop: CASSENGGPLYEQYF. CDR3 coding DNA: TGTGCCAGCAGTGAAAACGGGGGCCCACTCTACGAGCAGTACTTC. The chain recombines TRBV2 with TRBJ2-7; D may be TRBD1 or TRBD2 (6 bases each). The CDR3 is made up of 15 amino acids. The V end was cut by 2 bases, the J end by 3 bases, with 14 bases between. Germline V gene sequence: CDR1 SNHLY, CDR2 FYNNEI.

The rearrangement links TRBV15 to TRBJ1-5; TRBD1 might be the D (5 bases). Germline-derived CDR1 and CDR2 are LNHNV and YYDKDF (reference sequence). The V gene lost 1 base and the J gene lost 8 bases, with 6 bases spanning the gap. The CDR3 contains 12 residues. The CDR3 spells CATSRGGEPQHF. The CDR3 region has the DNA TGTGCCACCAGCAGAGGGGGCGAGCCCCAGCATTTT.

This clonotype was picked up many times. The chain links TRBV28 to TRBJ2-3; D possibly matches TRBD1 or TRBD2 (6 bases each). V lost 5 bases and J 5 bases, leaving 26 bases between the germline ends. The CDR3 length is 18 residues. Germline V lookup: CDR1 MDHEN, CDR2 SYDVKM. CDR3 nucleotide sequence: TGTGCCAGCAGTCCCTTCCCGGGGGCGGAGGAGGTTCAAGATACGCAGTATTTT. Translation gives CASSPFPGAEEVQDTQYF.

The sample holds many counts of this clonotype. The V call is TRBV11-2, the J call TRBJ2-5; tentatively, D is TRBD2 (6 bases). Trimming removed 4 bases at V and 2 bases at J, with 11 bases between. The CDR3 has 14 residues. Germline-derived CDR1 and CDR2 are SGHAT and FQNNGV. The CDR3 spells CASSSSSGQETQYF. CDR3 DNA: TGTGCCAGCAGCTCCTCGAGCGGGCAAGAGACCCAGTACTTC.

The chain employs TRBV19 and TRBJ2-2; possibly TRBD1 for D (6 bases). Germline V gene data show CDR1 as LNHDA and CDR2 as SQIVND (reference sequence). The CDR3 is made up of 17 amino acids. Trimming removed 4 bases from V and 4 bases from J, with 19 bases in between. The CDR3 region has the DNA TGTGCCAGTAGTAGCCTACAGGGAACAAGGGGCACCGGGGAGCTGTTTTTT. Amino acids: CASSSLQGTRGTGELFF.

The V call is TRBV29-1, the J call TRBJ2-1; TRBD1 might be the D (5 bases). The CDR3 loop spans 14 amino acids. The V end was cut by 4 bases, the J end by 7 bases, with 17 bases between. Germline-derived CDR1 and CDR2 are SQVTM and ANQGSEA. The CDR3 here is CSVVGQGRRNEQFF. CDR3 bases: TGCAGCGTTGTCGGGCAGGGAAGGCGGAATGAGCAGTTCTTC.

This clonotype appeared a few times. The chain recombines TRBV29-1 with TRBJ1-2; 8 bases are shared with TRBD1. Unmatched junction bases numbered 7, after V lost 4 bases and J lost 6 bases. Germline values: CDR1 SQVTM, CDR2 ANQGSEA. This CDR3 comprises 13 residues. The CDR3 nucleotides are TGCAGCGTTGGAGGACAGGGAGGACATGGCTACACCTTC. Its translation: CSVGGQGGHGYTF.

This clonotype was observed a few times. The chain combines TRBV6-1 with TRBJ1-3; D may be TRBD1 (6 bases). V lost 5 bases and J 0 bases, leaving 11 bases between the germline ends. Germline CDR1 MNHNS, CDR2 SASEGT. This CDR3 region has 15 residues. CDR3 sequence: CASSPTGSSGNTIYF. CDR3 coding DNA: TGTGCCAGCAGTCCAACAGGGAGCTCTGGAAACACCATATATTTT.

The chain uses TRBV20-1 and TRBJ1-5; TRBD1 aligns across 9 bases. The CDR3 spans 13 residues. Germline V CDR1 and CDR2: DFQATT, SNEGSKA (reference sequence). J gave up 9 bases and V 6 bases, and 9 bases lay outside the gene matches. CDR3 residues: CSALRDRDRPQHF. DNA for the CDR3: TGCAGTGCCCTCCGGGACAGGGACCGGCCCCAGCATTTT.

The DNA for the CDR3 is TGTGCCAGCAGTTACCAGGGACAGGGGACCTACGAGCAGTACTTC. It encodes CASSYQGQGTYEQYF. The rearrangement uses TRBV6-5 and TRBJ2-7; 10 bases align to TRBD1. CDR3 length: 15 amino acids. V dropped 2 bases and J dropped 2; count of bases not matched to a gene: 3. CDR1 is MNHEY, CDR2 SVGAGI, per germline.

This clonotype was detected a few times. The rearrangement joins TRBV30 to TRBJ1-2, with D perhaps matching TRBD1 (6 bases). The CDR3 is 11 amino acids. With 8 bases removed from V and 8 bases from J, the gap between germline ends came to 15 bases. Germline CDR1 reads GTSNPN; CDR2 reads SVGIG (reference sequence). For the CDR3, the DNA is TGTGCCCTATCGGGGGCGCGGGGCTACACCTTC. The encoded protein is CALSGARGYTF. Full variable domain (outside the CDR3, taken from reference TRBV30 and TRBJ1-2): SQTIHQWPATLVQPVGSPLSLECTVEGTSNPNLYWYRQAAGRGLQLLFYSVGIGQISSEVPQNLSASRPQDRQFILSSKKLLLSDSGFYLCALSGARGYTFGSGTRLTVV.

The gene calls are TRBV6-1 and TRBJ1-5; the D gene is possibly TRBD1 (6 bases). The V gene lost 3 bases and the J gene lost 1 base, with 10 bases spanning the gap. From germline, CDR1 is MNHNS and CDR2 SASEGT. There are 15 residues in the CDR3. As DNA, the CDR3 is TGTGCCAGCAGTGACAGGGGAGGAAGCAATCAGCCCCAGCATTTT. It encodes CASSDRGGSNQPQHF.

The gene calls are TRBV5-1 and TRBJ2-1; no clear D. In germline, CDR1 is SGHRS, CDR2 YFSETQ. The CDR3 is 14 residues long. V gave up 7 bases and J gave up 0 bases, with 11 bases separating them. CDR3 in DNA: TGCGCCAGCCGGAGCGCCAGCTCCTACAATGAGCAGTTCTTC. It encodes CASRSASSYNEQFF.

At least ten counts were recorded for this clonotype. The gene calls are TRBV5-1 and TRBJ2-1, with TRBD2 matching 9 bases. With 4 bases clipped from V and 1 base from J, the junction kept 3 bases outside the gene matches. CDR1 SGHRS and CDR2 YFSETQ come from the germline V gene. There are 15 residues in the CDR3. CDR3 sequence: CASSGLAYSYNEQFF. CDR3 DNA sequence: TGCGCCAGCAGCGGACTAGCGTATTCCTACAATGAGCAGTTCTTC.